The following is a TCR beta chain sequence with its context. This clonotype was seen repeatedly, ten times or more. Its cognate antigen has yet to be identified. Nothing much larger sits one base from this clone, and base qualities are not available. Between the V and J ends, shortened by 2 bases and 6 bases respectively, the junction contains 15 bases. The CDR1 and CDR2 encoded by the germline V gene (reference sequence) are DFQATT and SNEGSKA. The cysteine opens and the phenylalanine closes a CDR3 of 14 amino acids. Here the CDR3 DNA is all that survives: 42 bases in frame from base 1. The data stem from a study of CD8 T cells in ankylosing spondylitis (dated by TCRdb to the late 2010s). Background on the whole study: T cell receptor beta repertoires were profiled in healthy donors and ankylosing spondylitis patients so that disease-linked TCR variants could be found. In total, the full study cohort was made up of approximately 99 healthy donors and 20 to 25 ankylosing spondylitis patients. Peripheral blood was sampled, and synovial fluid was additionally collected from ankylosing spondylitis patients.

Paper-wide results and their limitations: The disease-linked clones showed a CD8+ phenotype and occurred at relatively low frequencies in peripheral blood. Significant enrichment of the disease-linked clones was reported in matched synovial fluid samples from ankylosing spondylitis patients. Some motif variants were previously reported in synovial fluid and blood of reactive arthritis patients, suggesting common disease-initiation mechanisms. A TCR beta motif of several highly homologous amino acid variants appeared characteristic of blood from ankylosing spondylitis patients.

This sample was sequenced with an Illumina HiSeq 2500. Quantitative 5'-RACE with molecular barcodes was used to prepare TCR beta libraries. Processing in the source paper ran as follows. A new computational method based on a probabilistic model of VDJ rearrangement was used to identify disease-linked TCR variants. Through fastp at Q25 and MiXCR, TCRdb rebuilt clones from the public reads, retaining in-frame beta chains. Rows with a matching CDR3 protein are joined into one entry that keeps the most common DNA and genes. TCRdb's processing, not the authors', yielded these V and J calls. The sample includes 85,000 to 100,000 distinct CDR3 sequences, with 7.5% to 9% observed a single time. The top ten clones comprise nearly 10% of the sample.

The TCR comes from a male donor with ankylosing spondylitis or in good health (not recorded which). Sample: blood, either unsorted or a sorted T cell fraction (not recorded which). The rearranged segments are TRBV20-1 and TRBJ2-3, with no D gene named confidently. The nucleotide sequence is TGCAGTGCTAGAAGGCCGGACCCCGGGGATACGCAGTATTTT. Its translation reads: CSARRPDPGDTQYF.